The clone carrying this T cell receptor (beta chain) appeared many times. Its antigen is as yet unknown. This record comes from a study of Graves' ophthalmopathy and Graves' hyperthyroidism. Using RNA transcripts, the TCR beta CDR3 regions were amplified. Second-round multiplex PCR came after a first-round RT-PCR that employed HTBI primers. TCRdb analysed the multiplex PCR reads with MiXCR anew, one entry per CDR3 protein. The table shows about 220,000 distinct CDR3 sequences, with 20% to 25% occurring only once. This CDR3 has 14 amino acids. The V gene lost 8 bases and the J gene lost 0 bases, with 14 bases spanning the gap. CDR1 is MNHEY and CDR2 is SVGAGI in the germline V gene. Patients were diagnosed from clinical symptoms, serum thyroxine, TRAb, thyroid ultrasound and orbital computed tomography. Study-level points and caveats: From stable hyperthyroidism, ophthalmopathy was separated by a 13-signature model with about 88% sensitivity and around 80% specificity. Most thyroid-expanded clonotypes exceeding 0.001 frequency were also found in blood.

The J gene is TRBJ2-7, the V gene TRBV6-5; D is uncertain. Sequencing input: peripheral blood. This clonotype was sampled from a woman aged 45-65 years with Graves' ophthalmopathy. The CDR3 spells CASSQAAHSYEQYF. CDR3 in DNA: TGTGCCAGCTCGCAGGCGGCGCACTCCTACGAGCAGTACTTC.